These 25 T cell receptor delta chains were all obtained from the same sample, sequenced in a study of Vδ1+ human thymocytes. Overall study findings and caveats: Highly polyclonal TRG and TRD repertoires with Gaussian CDR3 length distributions appeared in thymus.

The antigens these receptors bind are not known. The template was reverse-transcribed extracted RNA. Multiplex PCR used pooled V-gene forward primers and a constant-region reverse primer to amplify CDR3s. TCRdb re-called clones from the multiplex PCR reads via CATT. This table has around 56,000 delta-chain clones, roughly 16% appearing once. The sequenced sample consisted of Vdelta1+ gamma-delta thymocytes from the thymus. Documented subset: FACS-sorted CD3+ TCRalphabeta- TCRVdelta1+ TCRVdelta2- thymocytes. These receptors originate from a girl under three years old who had congenital heart surgery.

The chain links TRDV1 to TRDJ1, with D tentatively TRDD2 or TRDD3 (7 bases each). In germline, CDR1 is TSWWSYY, CDR2 QGS. The CDR3 totals 20 residues. Trimming shortened V by 4 bases and J by 0 bases, and 27 bases separated the two germline ends. In DNA form, the CDR3 reads TGTGCTCTTGGGGCTATTTCCTACCAGTACTGGGGAGTGTACACCGATAAACTCATCTTT. This translates into CALGAISYQYWGVYTDKLIF.

This clone was observed a few times. The chain couples TRDV1 to TRDJ1; TRDD3 matches 8 bases. CDR1 and CDR2 from the germline V gene are TSWWSYY and QGS. The CDR3 is made up of 20 amino acids. The V gene end was trimmed by 1 base and the J gene end by 0 bases; junction bases not matched to a gene: 16. This CDR3 is CALGEPLPPAGGLDTDKLIF. For the CDR3, the DNA is TGTGCTCTTGGGGAACCTCTCCCACCTGCTGGGGGACTCGACACCGATAAACTCATCTTT.

This clone was seen only a few times. The V call is TRDV1, the J call TRDJ1; TRDD3 agrees at 7 bases. CDR1 and CDR2 from the germline V gene are TSWWSYY and QGS. V shed 2 bases, J shed 3 bases, and the junction held 18 bases outside the gene matches. This CDR3 spans 19 amino acids. The CDR3 reads CALGEGAGGKIRFADKLIF. CDR3 nucleotide sequence: TGTGCTCTTGGGGAAGGAGCTGGGGGTAAAATACGATTCGCCGATAAACTCATCTTT.

This chain connects TRDV1 to TRDJ1; D may be TRDD3 (6 bases). Trimming stripped 9 bases from V and 8 bases from J, with 25 bases between. The CDR3 contains 15 residues. Germline CDR1 and CDR2: TSWWSYY and QGS. In nucleotides, the CDR3 is TGTGCTCTAGGCCTTGATGGGGATCGCCGCCGAAAACTCATCTTT. Its translation: CALGLDGDRRRKLIF.

This clone has more than one count but fewer than ten. V gene TRDV1 combines with J gene TRDJ1; TRDD3 aligns across 10 bases. The germline gives CDR1 TSWWSYY, CDR2 QGS. The V segment lost 2 bases and the J segment 0 bases; nucleotides outside the gene matches: 21. This CDR3 is 22 amino acids long. In DNA form, the CDR3 reads TGTGCTCTTGGGGAAAGGCCGATCCAGAGTCGACTGGGGGATCGGTACACCGATAAACTCATCTTT. This codes for CALGERPIQSRLGDRYTDKLIF.

The V call is TRDV1, the J call TRDJ1; tentatively, D is TRDD3 (5 bases). In germline, CDR1 is TSWWSYY, CDR2 QGS. CDR3 size: 15 residues. V was cut by 1 base and J by 0 bases, with 9 bases left in between. The CDR3 here is CALGEQLAYTDKLIF. CDR3 in DNA: TGTGCTCTTGGGGAACAACTGGCGTACACCGATAAACTCATCTTT.

The sample holds a few counts of this clone. The chain has TRDV1 and TRDJ1; 9 nucleotides match TRDD3. CDR1 and CDR2 (germline): TSWWSYY, QGS. This CDR3 comprises 21 residues. The trim removed 0 bases at V and 1 base at J, leaving 18 bases unmatched. For the CDR3, the DNA is TGTGCTCTTGGGGAACTGCCCTGCCCGGTACTAGGGGATACGAGCACCGATAAACTCATCTTT. Protein sequence: CALGELPCPVLGDTSTDKLIF.

J is TRDJ2 and V is TRDV1, with D possibly being TRDD3 (8 bases). The CDR3 extends over 23 amino acids. CDR1 is TSWWSYY and CDR2 is QGS in the germline V gene. Trimming left V 3 bases short and J 0 bases short, with 32 bases between. DNA of the CDR3: TGTGCTCTTGGGGAGGGCTGGATGCCCTTCCTTTCTGGGGGACCTGCTTTGACAGCACAACTCTTCTTT. It is translated as CALGEGWMPFLSGGPALTAQLFF.

This rearrangement joins TRDV2 to TRDJ1; tentatively, D is TRDD3 (6 bases). Germline loops: CDR1 GEAIGNYY, CDR2 EKD. The ends were cut back, 8 bases at V and 2 bases at J, with 20 bases in the middle. The CDR3 spans 15 residues. CDR3 sequence (DNA): TGTGCCTCCGGGTTAAGGGGGGACCCAACCGATAAACTCATCTTT. Protein: CASGLRGDPTDKLIF.

This chain uses TRDV1 with TRDJ1, with D possibly TRDD3 on 5 matching bases. With 4 bases removed from V and 0 bases from J, the gap between germline ends came to 9 bases. The CDR3 is 14 amino acids. Germline-derived CDR1 and CDR2 are TSWWSYY and QGS. For the CDR3, the DNA is TGTGCTCTTGGGGTAGGGGGGTACACCGATAAACTCATCTTT. This translates into CALGVGGYTDKLIF.

This clone was seen a few times. The gene calls are TRDV1 and TRDJ1; perhaps TRDD3 as D (5 bases). This CDR3 is 21 amino acids long. Looked up from germline, CDR1 is TSWWSYY and CDR2 is QGS. V lost 9 bases and J 1 base, leaving 36 bases between the germline ends. The CDR3 region is CALPPQNIAWAPGGGTDKLIF. CDR3 coding DNA: TGTGCTCTGCCACCCCAAAACATCGCGTGGGCTCCCGGGGGGGGCACCGATAAACTCATCTTT.

This clone was detected a few times. The V and J genes are TRDV2 and TRDJ1; 10 bases line up with TRDD3. Germline V lookup: CDR1 GEAIGNYY, CDR2 EKD. The CDR3 runs to 14 residues. With V trimmed by 9 bases and J by 1 base, 7 bases remained unmatched. CDR3 nucleotides: TGTGCCCCTCCCCTGGGGGATATCACCGATAAACTCATCTTT. Its translation: CAPPLGDITDKLIF.

Ten or more counts support this clone. The chain has TRDV2 and TRDJ1; TRDD3 agrees at 9 bases. Germline lookup yields CDR1 GEAIGNYY and CDR2 EKD. The CDR3 is made up of 15 amino acids. After removal of 3 bases from V and 11 bases from J, the junction contained 15 bases not matched to a gene. The CDR3 DNA follows: TGTGCCTGTGACGAACGGCTGGGGGATTGGGAGAACCTCATCTTT. It codes for CACDERLGDWENLIF.

The V gene is TRDV1, the J gene TRDJ1; TRDD3 matches at 13 bases. After removal of 4 bases from V and 0 bases from J, the junction contained 17 bases not matched to a gene. Germline V gene data show CDR1 as TSWWSYY and CDR2 as QGS. The CDR3 has 21 amino acids. The CDR3, as DNA: TGTGCTCTTGGGGTTATACGTCCCTCAACTGGGGGATACGGGTACACCGATAAACTCATCTTT. This codes for CALGVIRPSTGGYGYTDKLIF.

Only a few counts were recorded for this clone. This chain connects TRDV1 to TRDJ1; 7 bases line up with TRDD3. The CDR3 runs 20 residues. The V gene end was trimmed by 4 bases and the J gene end by 3 bases; junction bases not matched to a gene: 23. Germline CDR1 reads TSWWSYY; CDR2 reads QGS. CDR3 amino acids: CALGAPFGVAGWGKSDKLIF. CDR3 in DNA: TGTGCTCTTGGGGCCCCTTTCGGGGTAGCCGGGTGGGGGAAGTCCGATAAACTCATCTTT.

This clone has a handful of counts. The V call is TRDV1, the J call TRDJ1; 7 nucleotides match TRDD3. Germline CDR1 reads TSWWSYY; CDR2 reads QGS. The CDR3 totals 20 residues. J gave up 0 bases and V 2 bases, and 18 bases lay outside the gene matches. The CDR3 DNA follows: TGTGCTCTTGGGGAAAGCTGCGCAGGGATACCCGACCAGTACACCGATAAACTCATCTTT. This sequence encodes CALGESCAGIPDQYTDKLIF.

Details on this clone: The DNA is omitted, as the CDR3 cannot be located on it reliably, and the CDR3 follows TCRdb's listing. The genes are TRAV29/DV5 and TRDJ1; the DNA was not compared with TRDD3, the D call given in the table. The CDR3 length equals 24 residues, ends included. Per the germline V gene, CDR1 is NSMFDY and CDR2 is ISSIKDK. CDR3 protein: CSVLLCSKHLCVVGDTHSEVKLIF.

The gene calls are TRDV1 and TRDJ1; 7 positions match TRDD3. The germline V gene has CDR1 TSWWSYY and CDR2 QGS. Losses at the gene ends were 4 bases for V and 0 bases for J; bases not matched to a gene: 32. The length of the CDR3 is 24 residues. CDR3 in DNA: TGTGCTCTTGGGGGGCGGACCCGCACGCTACGTGAAAAGGTGGGGGACGGGTACACCGATAAACTCATCTTT. As protein: CALGGRTRTLREKVGDGYTDKLIF.

The chain recombines TRDV1 with TRDJ1; 11 positions match TRDD3. The germline V gene encodes CDR1 TSWWSYY and CDR2 QGS. The CDR3 runs to 23 residues. V shed 0 bases, J shed 10 bases, and the junction held 31 bases outside the gene matches. The CDR3 bases are TGTGCTCTTGGGGAACTTTGCGCAATCAACTCCTCTGCATACTGGGGGATAAATATGAGACTCATCTTT. Protein sequence: CALGELCAINSSAYWGINMRLIF.

The chain employs TRDV1 and TRDJ1, with D possibly matching TRDD2 (8 bases). V was shortened by 3 bases and J by 2 bases, with 37 bases between the two germline ends. This CDR3 has 23 residues. Germline assignment: CDR1 TSWWSYY and CDR2 QGS. CDR3 sequence (DNA): TGTGCTCTTGGGGAGATCCGGACTTCCTACCCGGGGGATCCCGCCATGAGTACCGATAAACTCATCTTT. This translates into CALGEIRTSYPGDPAMSTDKLIF.

This clone was picked up a small number of times. The genes are TRDV1 and TRDJ1; perhaps TRDD2 as D (6 bases). CDR3 length: 19 residues. The germline V and J ends were trimmed by 2 bases and 0 bases, with 22 bases remaining between them. The germline V gene encodes CDR1 TSWWSYY and CDR2 QGS. The CDR3 loop is CALGETDPTSLPDTDKLIF. The CDR3, as DNA: TGTGCTCTTGGGGAAACAGATCCTACGTCCCTACCGGACACCGATAAACTCATCTTT.

V gene TRDV1 combines with J gene TRDJ1; tentatively, D is TRDD2 or TRDD3 (5 bases each). V was shortened by 3 bases and J by 0 bases, with 29 bases between the two germline ends. This CDR3 contains 21 residues. Germline V gene sequence: CDR1 TSWWSYY, CDR2 QGS. The CDR3 loop reads CALGERLPTPARGRNTDKLIF. Written as DNA, the CDR3 is TGTGCTCTTGGGGAGAGACTTCCAACCCCGGCCCGGGGGCGAAACACCGATAAACTCATCTTT.

This clone was observed a handful of times. V and J are TRDV1 and TRDJ1; 11 bases are a match to TRDD3. The CDR3 is made up of 21 amino acids. V shed 1 base and J 3 bases; nucleotides not matched to a gene: 19. Germline CDR1 reads TSWWSYY; CDR2 reads QGS. Here the CDR3 reads CALGERLRGRNWGITSDKLIF. CDR3 sequence (DNA): TGTGCTCTTGGGGAACGCCTACGTGGTAGGAACTGGGGGATAACATCCGATAAACTCATCTTT.

There are a few counts of this clone. The chain combines TRDV1 with TRDJ1; 10 nucleotides agree with TRDD3. This CDR3 spans 18 amino acids. Trimming at V came to 3 bases and at J to 1 base, leaving 11 bases not matched to a gene. The germline V gene encodes CDR1 TSWWSYY and CDR2 QGS. The CDR3 here is CALGDRGDTRQITDKLIF. Here the CDR3 DNA reads TGTGCTCTTGGGGACAGGGGGGATACGCGACAGATCACCGATAAACTCATCTTT.

This clone was counted between two and nine times. The chain is built from TRDV1 and TRDJ1; 9 nucleotides align to TRDD3. This CDR3 is 21 amino acids long. Losses at the gene ends were 0 bases for V and 7 bases for J; bases not matched to a gene: 24. CDR1 is TSWWSYY, CDR2 QGS, per germline. The CDR3 sequence: CALGELRSHQNWGTTPGKLIF. The CDR3 coding sequence is TGTGCTCTTGGGGAACTACGCTCCCACCAAAACTGGGGGACGACCCCCGGTAAACTCATCTTT.